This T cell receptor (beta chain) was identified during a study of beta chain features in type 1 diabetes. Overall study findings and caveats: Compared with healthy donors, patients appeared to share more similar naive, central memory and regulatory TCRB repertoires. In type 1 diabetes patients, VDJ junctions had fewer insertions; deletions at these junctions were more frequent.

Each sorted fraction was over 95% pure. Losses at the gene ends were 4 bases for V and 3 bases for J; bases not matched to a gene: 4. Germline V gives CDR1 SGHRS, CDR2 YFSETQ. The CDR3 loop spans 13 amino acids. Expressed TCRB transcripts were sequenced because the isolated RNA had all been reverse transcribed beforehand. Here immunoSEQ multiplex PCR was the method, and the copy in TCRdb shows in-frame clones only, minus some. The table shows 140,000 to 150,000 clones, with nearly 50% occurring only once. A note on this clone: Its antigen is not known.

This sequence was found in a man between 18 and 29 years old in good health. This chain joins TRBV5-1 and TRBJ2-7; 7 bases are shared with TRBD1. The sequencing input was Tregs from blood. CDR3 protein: CASSRRDSYEQYF. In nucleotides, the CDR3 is TGCGCCAGCAGCCGCCGGGACAGCTACGAGCAGTACTTC.